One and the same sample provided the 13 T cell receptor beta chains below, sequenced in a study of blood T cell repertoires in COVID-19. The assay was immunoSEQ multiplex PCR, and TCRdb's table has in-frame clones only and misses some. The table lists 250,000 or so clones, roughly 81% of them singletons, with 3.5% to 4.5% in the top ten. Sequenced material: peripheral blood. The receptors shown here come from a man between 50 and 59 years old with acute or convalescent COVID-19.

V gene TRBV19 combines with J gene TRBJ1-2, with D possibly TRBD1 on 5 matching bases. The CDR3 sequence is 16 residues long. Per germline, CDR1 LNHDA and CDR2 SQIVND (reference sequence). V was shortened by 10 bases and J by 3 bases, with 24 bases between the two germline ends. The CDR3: CATLKGEAPYDYGYTF. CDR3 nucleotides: TGTGCCACCCTTAAAGGGGAGGCACCTTACGACTATGGCTACACCTTC. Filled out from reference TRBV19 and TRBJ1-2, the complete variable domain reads DGGITQSPKYLFRKEGQNVTLSCEQNLNHDAMYWYRQDPGQGLRLIYYSQIVNDFQKGDIAEGYSVSREKKESFPLTVTSAQKNPTAFYLCATLKGEAPYDYGYTFGSGTRLTVV.

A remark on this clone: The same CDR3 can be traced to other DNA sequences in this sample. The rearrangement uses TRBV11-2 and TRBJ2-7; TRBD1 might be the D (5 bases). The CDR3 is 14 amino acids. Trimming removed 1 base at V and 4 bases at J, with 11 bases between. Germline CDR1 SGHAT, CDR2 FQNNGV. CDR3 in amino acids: CASSLGVGAYEQYF. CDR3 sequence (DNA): TGTGCCAGCAGCTTAGGAGTAGGGGCTTACGAGCAGTACTTC.

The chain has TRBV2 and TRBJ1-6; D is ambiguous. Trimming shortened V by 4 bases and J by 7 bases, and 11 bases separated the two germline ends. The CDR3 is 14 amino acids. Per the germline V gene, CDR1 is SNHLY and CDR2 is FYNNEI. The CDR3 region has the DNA TGTGCCAGCAGTGTGAACAGAAAGAATTCACCCCTCCACTTT. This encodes CASSVNRKNSPLHF.

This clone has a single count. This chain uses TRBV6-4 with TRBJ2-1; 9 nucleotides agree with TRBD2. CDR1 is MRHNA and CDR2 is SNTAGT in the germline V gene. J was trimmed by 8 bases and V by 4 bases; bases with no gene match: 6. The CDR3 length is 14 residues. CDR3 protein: CASSATSGFDEQFF. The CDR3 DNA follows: TGTGCCAGCAGTGCCACTAGCGGGTTCGATGAGCAGTTCTTC.

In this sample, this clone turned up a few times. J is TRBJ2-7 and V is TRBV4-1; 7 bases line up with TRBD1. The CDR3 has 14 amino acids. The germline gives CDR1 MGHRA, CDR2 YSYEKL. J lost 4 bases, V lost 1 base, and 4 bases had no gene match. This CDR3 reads CASSQGTGPYEQYF. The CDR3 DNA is TGCGCCAGCAGCCAAGGGACAGGACCGTACGAGCAGTACTTC.

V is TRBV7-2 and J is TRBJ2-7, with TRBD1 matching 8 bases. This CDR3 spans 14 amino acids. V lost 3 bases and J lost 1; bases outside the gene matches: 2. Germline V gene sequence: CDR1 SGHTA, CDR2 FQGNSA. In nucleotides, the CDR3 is TGTGCCAGCAGCTTCGGACAGGGTTCCTACGAGCAGTACTTC. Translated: CASSFGQGSYEQYF.

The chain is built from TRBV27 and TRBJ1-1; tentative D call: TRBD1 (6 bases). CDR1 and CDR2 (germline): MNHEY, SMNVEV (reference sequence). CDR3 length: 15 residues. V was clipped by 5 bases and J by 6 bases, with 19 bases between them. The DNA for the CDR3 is TGTGCCAGCAGTGTACAGGGTAACCGTGGGGCTGAAGCTTTCTTT. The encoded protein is CASSVQGNRGAEAFF.

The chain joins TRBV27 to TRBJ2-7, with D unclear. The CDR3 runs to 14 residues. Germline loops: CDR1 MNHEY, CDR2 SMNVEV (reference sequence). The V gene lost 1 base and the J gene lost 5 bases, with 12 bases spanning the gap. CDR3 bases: TGTGCCAGCAGTTTATGGGCCAGAACCCACGAGCAGTACTTC. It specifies CASSLWARTHEQYF.

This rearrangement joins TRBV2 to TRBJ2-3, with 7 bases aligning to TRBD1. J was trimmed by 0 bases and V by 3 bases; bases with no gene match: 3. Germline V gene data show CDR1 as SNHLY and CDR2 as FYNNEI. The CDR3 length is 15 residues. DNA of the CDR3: TGTGCCAGCAGTGATTCGACAGGGAGCACAGATACGCAGTATTTT. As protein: CASSDSTGSTDTQYF. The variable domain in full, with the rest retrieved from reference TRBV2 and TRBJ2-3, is EPEVTQTPSHQVTQMGQEVILRCVPISNHLYFYWYRQILGQKVEFLVSFYNNEISEKSEIFDDQFSVERPDGSNFTLKIRSTKLEDSAMYFCASSDSTGSTDTQYFGPGTRLTVL.

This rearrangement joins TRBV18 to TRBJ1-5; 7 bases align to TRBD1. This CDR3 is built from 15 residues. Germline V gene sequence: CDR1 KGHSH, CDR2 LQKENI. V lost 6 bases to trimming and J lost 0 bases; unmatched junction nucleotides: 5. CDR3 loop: CASSGQKASNQPQHF. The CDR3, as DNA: TGTGCCAGCTCGGGACAGAAAGCTAGCAATCAGCCCCAGCATTTT.

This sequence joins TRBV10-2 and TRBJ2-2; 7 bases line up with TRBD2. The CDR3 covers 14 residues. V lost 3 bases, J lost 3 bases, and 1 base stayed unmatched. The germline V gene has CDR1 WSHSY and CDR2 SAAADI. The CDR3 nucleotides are TGCGCCAGCAGTGATGGGGGGGACACCGGGGAGCTGTTTTTT. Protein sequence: CASSDGGDTGELFF.

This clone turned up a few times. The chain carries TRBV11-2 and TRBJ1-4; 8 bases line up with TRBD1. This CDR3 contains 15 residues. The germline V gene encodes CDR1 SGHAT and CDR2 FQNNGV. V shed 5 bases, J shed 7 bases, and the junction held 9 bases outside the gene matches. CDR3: CASSGSRGRGEKLFF. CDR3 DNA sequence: TGTGCCAGCAGCGGATCCAGGGGGCGCGGTGAAAAACTGTTTTTT.

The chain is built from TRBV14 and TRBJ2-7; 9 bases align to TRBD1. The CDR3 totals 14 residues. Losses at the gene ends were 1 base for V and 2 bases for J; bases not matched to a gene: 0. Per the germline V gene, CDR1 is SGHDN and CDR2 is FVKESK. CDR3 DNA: TGTGCCAGCAGCCAAGGGACAGGGGCCTACGAGCAGTACTTC. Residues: CASSQGTGAYEQYF.